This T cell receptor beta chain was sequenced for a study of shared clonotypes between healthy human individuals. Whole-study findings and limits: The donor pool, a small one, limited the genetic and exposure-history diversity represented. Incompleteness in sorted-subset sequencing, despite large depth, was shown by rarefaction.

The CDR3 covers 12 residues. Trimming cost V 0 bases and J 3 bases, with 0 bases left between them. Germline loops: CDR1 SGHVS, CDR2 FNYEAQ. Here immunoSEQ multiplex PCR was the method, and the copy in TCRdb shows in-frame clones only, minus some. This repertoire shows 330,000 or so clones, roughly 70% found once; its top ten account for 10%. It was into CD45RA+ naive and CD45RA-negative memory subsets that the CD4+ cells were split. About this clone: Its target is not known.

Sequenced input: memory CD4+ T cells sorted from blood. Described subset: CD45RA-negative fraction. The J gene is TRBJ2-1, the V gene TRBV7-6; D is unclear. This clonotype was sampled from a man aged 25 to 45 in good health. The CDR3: CASSLAYNEQFF. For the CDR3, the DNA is TGTGCCAGCAGCTTAGCCTACAATGAGCAGTTCTTC.